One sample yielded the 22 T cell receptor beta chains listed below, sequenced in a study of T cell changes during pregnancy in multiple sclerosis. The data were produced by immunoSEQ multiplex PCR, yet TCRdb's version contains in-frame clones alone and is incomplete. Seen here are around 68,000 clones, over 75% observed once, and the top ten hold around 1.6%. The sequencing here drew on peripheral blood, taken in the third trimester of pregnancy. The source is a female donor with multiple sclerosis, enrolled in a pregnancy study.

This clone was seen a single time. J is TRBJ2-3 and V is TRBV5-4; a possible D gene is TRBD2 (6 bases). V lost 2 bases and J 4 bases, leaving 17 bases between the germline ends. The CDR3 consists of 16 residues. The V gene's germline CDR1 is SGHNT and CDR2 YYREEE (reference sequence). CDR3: CASSLTRGGSADTQYF. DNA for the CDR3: TGTGCCAGCAGCTTAACGCGTGGGGGGTCGGCAGATACGCAGTATTTT.

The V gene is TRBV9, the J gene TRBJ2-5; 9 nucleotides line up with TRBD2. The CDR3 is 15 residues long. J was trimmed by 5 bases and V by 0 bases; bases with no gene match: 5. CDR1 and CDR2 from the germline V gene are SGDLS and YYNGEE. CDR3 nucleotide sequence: TGTGCCAGCAGCGTAGGCGGGAGGGCCGCGGAGACCCAGTACTTC. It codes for CASSVGGRAAETQYF.

The CDR3 DNA sequence: TGTGCCAGCAGCTTAGGTCAGGGTAACAATGAGCAGTTCTTC. This sequence encodes CASSLGQGNNEQFF. The J gene is TRBJ2-1, the V gene TRBV7-3; TRBD1 is a possible D gene (5 bases). The CDR3 has 14 residues. V was pared by 2 bases and J by 5 bases, with 10 bases between. CDR1 is SGHTA and CDR2 is FQGTGA in the germline V gene.

The CDR3 bases are TGTGCCAGCAGTTTATCGGACAGTAATTCACCCCTCCACTTT. Its translation is CASSLSDSNSPLHF. This sequence joins TRBV27 and TRBJ1-6; a weak D match, TRBD1 (6 bases). The germline V gene encodes CDR1 MNHEY and CDR2 SMNVEV (reference sequence). The V gene lost 0 bases and the J gene lost 6 bases, with 6 bases spanning the gap. The CDR3 sequence is 14 residues long.

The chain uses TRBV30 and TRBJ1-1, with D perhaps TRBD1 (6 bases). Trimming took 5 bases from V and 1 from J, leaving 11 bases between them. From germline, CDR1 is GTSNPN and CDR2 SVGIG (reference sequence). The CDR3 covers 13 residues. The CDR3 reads CAWGEQGNTEAFF. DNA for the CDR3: TGTGCCTGGGGAGAACAGGGGAACACTGAAGCTTTCTTT. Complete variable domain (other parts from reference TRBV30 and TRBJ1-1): SQTIHQWPATLVQPVGSPLSLECTVEGTSNPNLYWYRQAAGRGLQLLFYSVGIGQISSEVPQNLSASRPQDRQFILSSKKLLLSDSGFYLCAWGEQGNTEAFFGQGTRLTVV.

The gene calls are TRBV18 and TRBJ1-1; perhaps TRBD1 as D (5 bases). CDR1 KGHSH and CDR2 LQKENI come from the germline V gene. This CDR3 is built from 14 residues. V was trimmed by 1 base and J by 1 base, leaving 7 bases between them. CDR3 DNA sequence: TGTGCCAGCTCACCACGCACAGGGAACACTGAAGCTTTCTTT. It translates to CASSPRTGNTEAFF.

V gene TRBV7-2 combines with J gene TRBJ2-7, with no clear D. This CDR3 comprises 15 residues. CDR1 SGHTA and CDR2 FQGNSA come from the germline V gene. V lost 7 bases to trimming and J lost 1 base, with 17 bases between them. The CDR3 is CASIPVPGPSYEQYF. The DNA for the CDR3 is TGTGCCAGCATACCGGTGCCAGGCCCTTCCTACGAGCAGTACTTC.

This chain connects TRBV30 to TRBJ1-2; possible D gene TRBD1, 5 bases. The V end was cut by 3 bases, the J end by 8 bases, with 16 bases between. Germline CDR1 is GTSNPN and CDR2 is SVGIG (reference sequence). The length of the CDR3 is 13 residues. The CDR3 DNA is TGTGCCTGGAGAGGAACAGGAACCCCCGGCTACACCTTC. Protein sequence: CAWRGTGTPGYTF.

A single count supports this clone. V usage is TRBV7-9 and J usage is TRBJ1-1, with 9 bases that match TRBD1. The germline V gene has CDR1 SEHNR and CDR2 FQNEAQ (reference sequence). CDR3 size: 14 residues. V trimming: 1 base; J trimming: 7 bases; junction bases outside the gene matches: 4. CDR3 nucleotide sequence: TGTGCCAGCAGCTTAGGGGGACAGGGACTTGAAGCTTTCTTT. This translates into CASSLGGQGLEAFF.

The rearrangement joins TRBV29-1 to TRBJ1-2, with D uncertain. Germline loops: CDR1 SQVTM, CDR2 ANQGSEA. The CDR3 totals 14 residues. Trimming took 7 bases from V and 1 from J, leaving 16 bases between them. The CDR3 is CSAVVVQDNYGYTF. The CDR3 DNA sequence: TGCAGCGCCGTTGTTGTCCAGGATAACTATGGCTACACCTTC. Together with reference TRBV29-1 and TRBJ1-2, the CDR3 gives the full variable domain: SAVISQKPSRDICQRGTSLTIQCQVDSQVTMMFWYRQQPGQSLTLIATANQGSEATYESGFVIDKFPISRPNLTFSTLTVSNMSPEDSSIYLCSAVVVQDNYGYTFGSGTRLTVV.

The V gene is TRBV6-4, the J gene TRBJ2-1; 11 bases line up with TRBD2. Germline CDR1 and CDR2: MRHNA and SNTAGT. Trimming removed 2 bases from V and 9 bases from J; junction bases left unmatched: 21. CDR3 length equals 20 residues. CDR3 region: CASSDPIAGGPGFGLGEQFF. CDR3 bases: TGTGCCAGCAGTGACCCAATAGCGGGGGGGCCTGGGTTCGGTTTAGGTGAGCAGTTCTTC.

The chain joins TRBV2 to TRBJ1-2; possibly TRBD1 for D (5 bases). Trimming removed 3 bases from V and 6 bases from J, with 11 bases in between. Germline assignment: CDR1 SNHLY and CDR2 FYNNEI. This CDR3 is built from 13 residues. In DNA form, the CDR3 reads TGTGCCAGCAGTGAGGCAGGGTGGGATGGCTACACCTTC. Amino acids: CASSEAGWDGYTF. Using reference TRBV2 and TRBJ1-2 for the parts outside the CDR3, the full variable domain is EPEVTQTPSHQVTQMGQEVILRCVPISNHLYFYWYRQILGQKVEFLVSFYNNEISEKSEIFDDQFSVERPDGSNFTLKIRSTKLEDSAMYFCASSEAGWDGYTFGSGTRLTVV.

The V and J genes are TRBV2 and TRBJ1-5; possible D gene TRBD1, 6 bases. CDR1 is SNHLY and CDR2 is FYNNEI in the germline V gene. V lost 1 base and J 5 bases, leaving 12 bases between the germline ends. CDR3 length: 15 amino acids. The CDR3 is CASSEEGGGDQPQHF. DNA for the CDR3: TGTGCCAGCAGTGAAGAGGGAGGGGGGGATCAGCCCCAGCATTTT.

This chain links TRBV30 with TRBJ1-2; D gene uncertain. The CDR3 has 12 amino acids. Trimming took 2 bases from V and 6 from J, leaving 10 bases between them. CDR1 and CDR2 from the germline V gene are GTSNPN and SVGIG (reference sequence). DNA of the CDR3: TGTGCCTGGAGTCCCCTAGCGCATGGCTACACCTTC. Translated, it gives CAWSPLAHGYTF.

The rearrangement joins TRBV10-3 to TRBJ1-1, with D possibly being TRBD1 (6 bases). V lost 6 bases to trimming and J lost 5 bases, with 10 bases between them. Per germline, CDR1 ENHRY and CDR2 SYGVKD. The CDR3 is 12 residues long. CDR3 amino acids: CAIRATGTEAFF. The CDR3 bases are TGTGCCATCAGAGCTACAGGGACTGAAGCTTTCTTT.

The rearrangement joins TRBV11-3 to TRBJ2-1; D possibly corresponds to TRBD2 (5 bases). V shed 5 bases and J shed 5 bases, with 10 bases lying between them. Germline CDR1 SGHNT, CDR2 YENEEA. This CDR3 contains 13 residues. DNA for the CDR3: TGTGCCAGCAGCGTCGGACTCAACAATGAGCAGTTCTTC. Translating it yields CASSVGLNNEQFF.

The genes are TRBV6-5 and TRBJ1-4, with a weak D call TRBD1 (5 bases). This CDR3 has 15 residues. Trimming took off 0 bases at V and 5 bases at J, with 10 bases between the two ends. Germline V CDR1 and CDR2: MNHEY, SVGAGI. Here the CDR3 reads CASSYSNRLNEKLFF. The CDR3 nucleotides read TGTGCCAGCAGTTACTCGAACAGGCTAAATGAAAAACTGTTTTTT.

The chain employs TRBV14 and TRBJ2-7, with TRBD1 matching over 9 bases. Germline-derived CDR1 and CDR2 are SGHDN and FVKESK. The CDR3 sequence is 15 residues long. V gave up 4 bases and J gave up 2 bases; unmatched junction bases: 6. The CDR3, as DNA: TGTGCCAGCAGCCGTAAACAGGGGGCCCCCTACGAGCAGTACTTC. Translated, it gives CASSRKQGAPYEQYF.

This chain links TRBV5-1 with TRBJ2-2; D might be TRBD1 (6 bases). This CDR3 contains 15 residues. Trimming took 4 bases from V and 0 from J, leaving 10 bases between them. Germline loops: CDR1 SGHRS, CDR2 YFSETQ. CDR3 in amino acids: CASSIRDTNTGELFF. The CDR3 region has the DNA TGCGCCAGCAGCATCCGGGACACGAACACCGGGGAGCTGTTTTTT.

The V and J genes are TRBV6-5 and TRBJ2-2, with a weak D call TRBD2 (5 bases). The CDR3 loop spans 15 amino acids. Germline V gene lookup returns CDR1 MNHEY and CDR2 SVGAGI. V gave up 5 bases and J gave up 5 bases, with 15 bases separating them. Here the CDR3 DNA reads TGTGCCAGCAGTGTTCCGGCCGCGGGTACCGGGGAGCTGTTTTTT. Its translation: CASSVPAAGTGELFF.

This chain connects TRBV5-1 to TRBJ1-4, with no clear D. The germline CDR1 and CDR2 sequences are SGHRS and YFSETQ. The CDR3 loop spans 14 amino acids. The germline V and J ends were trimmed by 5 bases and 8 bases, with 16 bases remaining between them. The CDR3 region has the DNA TGCGCCAGCAGGCCGACACAGTTAGCGGAAAAACTGTTTTTT. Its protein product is CASRPTQLAEKLFF.

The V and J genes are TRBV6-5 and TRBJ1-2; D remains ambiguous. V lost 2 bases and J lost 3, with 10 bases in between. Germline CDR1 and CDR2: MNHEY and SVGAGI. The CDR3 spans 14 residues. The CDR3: CASSYGDQDYGYTF. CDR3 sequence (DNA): TGTGCCAGCAGTTACGGCGACCAGGACTATGGCTACACCTTC.